The 29 T cell receptor beta chains below were found in one sample sequenced in a study of identifying expanded T cells in peripheral blood (dated by TCRdb to 2018 to 2020). Preparation of the library involved the immunoSEQ multiplex PCR assay. Imported from immuneACCESS, the table was reduced by TCRdb to in-frame sequences with V and J called. These copies leave out some clones; in studies compared against another copy, an unresolved V gene accounts for under half, and the cause of the remainder is not known. The sample table contains 85,000 to 95,000 clones; only one count was recorded for roughly 90% of them. The ten top clones hold about 4.2% of the sample. Specimen: blood. The receptors shown here come from a person aged 18 to 75 in good health.

The chain couples TRBV18 to TRBJ1-6, with 9 nucleotides matching TRBD1. The length of the CDR3 is 15 residues. Germline lookup yields CDR1 KGHSH and CDR2 LQKENI. V was pared by 6 bases and J by 4 bases, with 4 bases of the junction left unmatched. The CDR3 loop reads CASSGDRAYNSPLHF. As DNA, the CDR3 is TGTGCCAGCTCCGGGGACAGGGCATATAATTCACCCCTCCACTTT.

This chain connects TRBV11-2 to TRBJ2-1, with TRBD2 matching over 10 bases. CDR3 length: 17 residues. V was clipped by 0 bases and J by 8 bases; unmatched bases: 10. The germline CDR1 and CDR2 sequences are SGHAT and FQNNGV. The DNA of the CDR3 is TGTGCCAGCAGCTTAGATAGGAGGATAGCGGGAGGTGATGAGCAGTTCTTC. Residues: CASSLDRRIAGGDEQFF.

The chain has TRBV19 and TRBJ1-5; 9 bases are a match to TRBD1. CDR1 and CDR2 (germline): LNHDA, SQIVND (reference sequence). Unmatched junction bases numbered 3, after V lost 1 base and J lost 5 bases. The CDR3 runs to 15 residues. The CDR3 nucleotides are TGTGCCAGTAGTATAGGGGGGACAGGGCATCAGCCCCAGCATTTT. Translating it yields CASSIGGTGHQPQHF.

The chain carries TRBV27 and TRBJ2-1, with D possibly TRBD2 on 6 matching bases. The germline V gene encodes CDR1 MNHEY and CDR2 SMNVEV (reference sequence). Trimming cost V 5 bases and J 1 base, with 15 bases left between them. This CDR3 comprises 16 residues. CDR3 amino acids: CASSILRGSSYNEQFF. The DNA of the CDR3 is TGTGCCAGCAGTATCCTACGGGGGTCTTCCTACAATGAGCAGTTCTTC.

The chain recombines TRBV30 with TRBJ1-5; D is unclear. Germline lookup yields CDR1 GTSNPN and CDR2 SVGIG (reference sequence). The CDR3 contains 12 residues. V shed 4 bases and J shed 9 bases, with 13 bases lying between them. CDR3 in amino acids: CAWNNPSGPQHF. The CDR3 coding sequence is TGTGCCTGGAATAACCCCTCGGGGCCCCAGCATTTT.

The V call is TRBV5-1, the J call TRBJ1-1; 8 bases fit TRBD1. Per the germline V gene, CDR1 is SGHRS and CDR2 is YFSETQ. This CDR3 is built from 14 residues. Losses at the gene ends were 3 bases for V and 3 bases for J; bases not matched to a gene: 4. CDR3 nucleotide sequence: TGCGCCAGCAGCTCCGGACAGGGTGACACTGAAGCTTTCTTT. Its translation: CASSSGQGDTEAFF.

The V and J genes are TRBV5-1 and TRBJ1-1, with a tentative D call TRBD1 (5 bases). CDR3 length: 15 amino acids. With 0 bases removed from V and 4 bases from J, the gap between germline ends came to 13 bases. Germline-derived CDR1 and CDR2 are SGHRS and YFSETQ. The CDR3 nucleotides read TGCGCCAGCAGCTTGGACAGGTTGGGGATCACTGAAGCTTTCTTT. This sequence encodes CASSLDRLGITEAFF.

The rearrangement links TRBV9 to TRBJ2-5; D unresolved. Germline lookup yields CDR1 SGDLS and CDR2 YYNGEE. The V gene lost 4 bases and the J gene lost 5 bases, with 6 bases spanning the gap. This CDR3 region has 11 residues. The CDR3 spells CASSSKETQYF. As DNA, the CDR3 is TGTGCCAGCAGCTCCAAGGAGACCCAGTACTTC. The complete variable domain, with remaining parts taken from reference TRBV9 and TRBJ2-5, reads DSGVTQTPKHLITATGQRVTLRCSPRSGDLSVYWYQQSLDQGLQFLIQYYNGEERAKGNILERFSAQQFPDLHSELNLSSLELGDSALYFCASSSKETQYFGPGTRLLVL.

The DNA for the CDR3 is TGTGCCAGCGGTAGCAGGGGGAACACCGGGGAGCTGTTTTTT. This codes for CASGSRGNTGELFF. The chain has TRBV11-2 and TRBJ2-2; weak D call: TRBD1 (6 bases). CDR1 is SGHAT, CDR2 FQNNGV, per germline. V shed 8 bases and J shed 1 base, with 11 bases lying between them. CDR3 length equals 14 residues.

This sequence joins TRBV10-3 and TRBJ1-3, with 8 bases fitting TRBD1. In germline, CDR1 is ENHRY, CDR2 SYGVKD. The CDR3 covers 14 residues. V trimming: 6 bases; J trimming: 4 bases; junction bases outside the gene matches: 5. The CDR3 nucleotides are TGTGCCATCAGGGGGACAGGCCCGGGAAACACCATATATTTT. As protein: CAIRGTGPGNTIYF.

This rearrangement joins TRBV9 to TRBJ2-2; D ambiguous. The CDR3 contains 13 residues. V gave up 0 bases and J gave up 6 bases, with 6 bases separating them. Germline V gene sequence: CDR1 SGDLS, CDR2 YYNGEE. DNA of the CDR3: TGTGCCAGCAGCGTAGATTGGGCCGGGGAGCTGTTTTTT. This gives the protein CASSVDWAGELFF. The full variable domain, its missing parts supplied by reference TRBV9 and TRBJ2-2, is DSGVTQTPKHLITATGQRVTLRCSPRSGDLSVYWYQQSLDQGLQFLIQYYNGEERAKGNILERFSAQQFPDLHSELNLSSLELGDSALYFCASSVDWAGELFFGEGSRLTVL.

The chain is built from TRBV21-1 and TRBJ2-7. TRBV21-1 is annotated as a pseudogene. This CDR3 comprises 15 residues. The CDR3 is CASSQAEDGPYEQYF. CDR3 DNA sequence: TGTGCCAGCAGCCAAGCTGAGGACGGCCCCTACGAGCAGTACTTC.

The V call is TRBV4-1, the J call TRBJ2-5, with 7 bases that match TRBD2. J was trimmed by 5 bases and V by 0 bases; bases with no gene match: 9. The CDR3 spans 16 residues. Germline V lookup: CDR1 MGHRA, CDR2 YSYEKL. The CDR3 DNA follows: TGCGCCAGCAGCCAAGATGGGGGGGGTTTTCGGGAGACCCAGTACTTC. This encodes CASSQDGGGFRETQYF.

The V call is TRBV7-2, the J call TRBJ2-5, with 13 bases identical to TRBD2. The CDR3 spans 16 residues. Germline loops: CDR1 SGHTA, CDR2 FQGNSA. Trimming at V came to 3 bases and at J to 4 bases, leaving 5 bases not matched to a gene. The CDR3 here is CASSLLLAGGIETQYF. As DNA, the CDR3 is TGTGCCAGCAGCTTGTTACTAGCGGGAGGGATAGAGACCCAGTACTTC.

The chain is built from TRBV28 and TRBJ2-3; 9 nucleotides align to TRBD2. Germline assignment: CDR1 MDHEN and CDR2 SYDVKM. The CDR3 spans 16 residues. Trimming at V came to 3 bases and at J to 1 base, leaving 5 bases not matched to a gene. The CDR3 nucleotides are TGTGCCAGCAGTTTCCCTTCTAGCGGGGGCACAGATACGCAGTATTTT. Protein product: CASSFPSSGGTDTQYF.

The V and J genes are TRBV23-1 and TRBJ2-2; perhaps TRBD1 as D (6 bases). TRBV23-1 qualifies as an ORF whose function is uncertain. The CDR3 contains 16 residues. Trimming took 0 bases from V and 2 from J, leaving 10 bases between them. The CDR3 is CASSQSTGSNTGELFF. The CDR3 bases are TGCGCCAGCAGTCAATCGACAGGTTCTAACACCGGGGAGCTGTTTTTT.

The chain couples TRBV9 to TRBJ2-3, with D possibly being TRBD1 or TRBD2 (5 bases each). The CDR3 has 14 amino acids. CDR1 and CDR2 (germline): SGDLS, YYNGEE. The V end lost 0 bases, the J end lost 10 bases, and 15 bases lay between the germline ends. In nucleotides, the CDR3 is TGTGCCAGCAGCGTAGGGGACGGCCGGTATGCGCAGTATTTT. It translates to CASSVGDGRYAQYF.

This rearrangement joins TRBV28 to TRBJ2-5; TRBD1 might be the D (6 bases). The CDR3 is 13 amino acids. The germline gives CDR1 MDHEN, CDR2 SYDVKM. V shed 5 bases and J shed 4 bases, with 11 bases lying between them. The CDR3 bases are TGTGCCAGCAGTCAACAGGGACCAGAGACCCAGTACTTC. It yields the protein CASSQQGPETQYF.

The CDR3 here is CASSFPSGGFYEQYF. CDR3 in DNA: TGTGCCAGCAGCTTTCCTAGCGGGGGGTTCTACGAGCAGTACTTC. The gene calls are TRBV7-9 and TRBJ2-7; TRBD2 aligns across 11 bases. V shed 3 bases, J shed 3 bases, and the junction held 4 bases outside the gene matches. The CDR3 runs 15 residues. The germline CDR1 and CDR2 sequences are SEHNR and FQNEAQ (reference sequence).

J is TRBJ2-2 and V is TRBV2, with D uncertain. Germline lookup yields CDR1 SNHLY and CDR2 FYNNEI. V was clipped by 3 bases and J by 3 bases, with 14 bases between them. This CDR3 spans 16 amino acids. The CDR3 loop reads CASSDSSRSDTGELFF. CDR3 coding DNA: TGTGCCAGCAGTGACTCGAGCCGCTCGGACACCGGGGAGCTGTTTTTT. The full variable domain, its missing parts supplied by reference TRBV2 and TRBJ2-2, is EPEVTQTPSHQVTQMGQEVILRCVPISNHLYFYWYRQILGQKVEFLVSFYNNEISEKSEIFDDQFSVERPDGSNFTLKIRSTKLEDSAMYFCASSDSSRSDTGELFFGEGSRLTVL.

J is TRBJ2-1 and V is TRBV5-4, with 10 nucleotides matching TRBD1. The V gene end was trimmed by 6 bases and the J gene end by 2 bases; junction bases not matched to a gene: 8. This CDR3 has 16 amino acids. Germline CDR1 is SGHNT and CDR2 is YYREEE (reference sequence). As DNA, the CDR3 is TGTGCCAGCACCTCTGCTGGGACAGGGGCCTACAATGAGCAGTTCTTC. Its protein is CASTSAGTGAYNEQFF.

V gene TRBV7-2 combines with J gene TRBJ2-7, with D possibly matching TRBD2 (5 bases). Germline V gives CDR1 SGHTA, CDR2 FQGNSA. The length of the CDR3 is 13 residues. The V and J ends lost 5 bases and 6 bases respectively, with 14 bases between them. DNA for the CDR3: TGTGCCAGCAGCCGGACTTACCCTTCCGAGCAGTACTTC. This sequence encodes CASSRTYPSEQYF.

This chain links TRBV4-2 with TRBJ2-7, with D unresolved. The CDR3 totals 12 residues. Germline V gives CDR1 LGHNA, CDR2 YNFKEQ. V was shortened by 0 bases and J by 4 bases, with 4 bases between the two germline ends. DNA of the CDR3: TGTGCCAGCAGCCAAGATCAGTACGAGCAGTACTTC. The encoded protein is CASSQDQYEQYF.

The chain combines TRBV9 with TRBJ2-3; D unclear. The CDR3 has 13 amino acids. Germline CDR1 SGDLS, CDR2 YYNGEE. Trimming removed 1 base from V and 4 bases from J, with 7 bases in between. CDR3 sequence: CASSVLGADTQYF. For the CDR3, the DNA is TGTGCCAGCAGCGTATTAGGCGCAGATACGCAGTATTTT.

The chain has TRBV6-5 and TRBJ1-1, with 7 nucleotides matching TRBD1. The CDR3 sequence is 14 residues long. Germline trimming cut 0 bases from V and 6 bases from J; bases unmatched to any gene: 4. CDR1 MNHEY and CDR2 SVGAGI come from the germline V gene. CDR3 sequence (DNA): TGTGCCAGCAGTTACTCGCGACAGGGCGCTGAAGCTTTCTTT. This gives the protein CASSYSRQGAEAFF.

This sequence joins TRBV28 and TRBJ1-5, with D hard to call. The CDR3 is 14 amino acids. Germline V gene sequence: CDR1 MDHEN, CDR2 SYDVKM. V lost 7 bases and J 3 bases, leaving 13 bases between the germline ends. CDR3 region: CASKTSAVNQPQHF. CDR3 DNA: TGTGCCAGCAAAACGTCGGCAGTCAATCAGCCCCAGCATTTT.

This rearrangement joins TRBV11-2 to TRBJ1-1, with D unclear. The V gene lost 1 base and the J gene lost 11 bases, with 14 bases spanning the gap. The CDR3 runs to 13 residues. Germline V lookup: CDR1 SGHAT, CDR2 FQNNGV. The CDR3 reads CASSLVTGSWAFF. The DNA of the CDR3 is TGTGCCAGCAGCTTAGTAACCGGATCATGGGCTTTCTTT.

The chain employs TRBV30 and TRBJ1-1; a possible D gene is TRBD1 (6 bases). V shed 5 bases and J shed 5 bases, with 21 bases lying between them. CDR1 is GTSNPN and CDR2 is SVGIG in the germline V gene (reference sequence). The CDR3 consists of 15 residues. CDR3 DNA sequence: TGTGCCTGGGAGGTGGGGCGAGGGACACGGACTGAAGCTTTCTTT. Amino acids: CAWEVGRGTRTEAFF.

CDR3 sequence reads: CASSTKGQGAQETQYF. DNA for the CDR3: TGTGCCAGCAGCACCAAAGGACAGGGGGCACAAGAGACCCAGTACTTC. V gene TRBV5-4 combines with J gene TRBJ2-5, with 11 bases matching TRBD1. From germline, CDR1 is SGHNT and CDR2 YYREEE (reference sequence). CDR3 length: 16 residues. J was trimmed by 2 bases and V by 4 bases; bases with no gene match: 7.